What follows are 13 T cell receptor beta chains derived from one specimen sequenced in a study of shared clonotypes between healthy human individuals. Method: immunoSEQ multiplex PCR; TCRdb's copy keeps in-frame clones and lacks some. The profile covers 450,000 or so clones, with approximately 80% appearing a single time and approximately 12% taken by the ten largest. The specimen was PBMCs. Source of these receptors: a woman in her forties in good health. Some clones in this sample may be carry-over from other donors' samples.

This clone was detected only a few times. For the CDR3, the DNA is TGTGCCAGCAGCTGGACAGGGAACTCCTACGAGCAGTACTTC. Encoded protein: CASSWTGNSYEQYF. This rearrangement joins TRBV11-2 to TRBJ2-7; 8 nucleotides line up with TRBD1. Germline assignment: CDR1 SGHAT and CDR2 FQNNGV. J lost 0 bases, V lost 4 bases, and 2 bases had no gene match. The CDR3 has 14 amino acids.

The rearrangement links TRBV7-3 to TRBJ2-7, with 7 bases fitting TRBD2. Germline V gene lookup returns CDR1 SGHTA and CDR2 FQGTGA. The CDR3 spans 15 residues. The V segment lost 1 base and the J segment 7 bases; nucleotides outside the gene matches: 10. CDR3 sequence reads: CASSLRIRGSGEQYF. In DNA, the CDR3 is TGTGCCAGCAGCTTAAGAATCCGCGGGAGTGGTGAGCAGTACTTC.

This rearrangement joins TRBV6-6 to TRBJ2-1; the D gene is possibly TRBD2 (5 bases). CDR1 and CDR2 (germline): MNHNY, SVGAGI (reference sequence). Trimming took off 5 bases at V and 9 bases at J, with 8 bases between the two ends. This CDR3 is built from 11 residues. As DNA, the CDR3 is TGTGCCAGCAGTGACTACTCTGAGCAGTTCTTC. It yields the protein CASSDYSEQFF.

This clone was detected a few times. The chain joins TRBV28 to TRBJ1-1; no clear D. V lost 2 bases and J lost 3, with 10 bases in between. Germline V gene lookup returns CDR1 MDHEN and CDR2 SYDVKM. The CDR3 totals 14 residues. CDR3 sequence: CASSLRARDTEAFF. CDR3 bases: TGTGCCAGCAGTTTAAGGGCGAGGGACACTGAAGCTTTCTTT. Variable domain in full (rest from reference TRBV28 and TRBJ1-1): DVKVTQSSRYLVKRTGEKVFLECVQDMDHENMFWYRQDPGLGLRLIYFSYDVKMKEKGDIPEGYSVSREKKERFSLILESASTNQTSMYLCASSLRARDTEAFFGQGTRLTVV.

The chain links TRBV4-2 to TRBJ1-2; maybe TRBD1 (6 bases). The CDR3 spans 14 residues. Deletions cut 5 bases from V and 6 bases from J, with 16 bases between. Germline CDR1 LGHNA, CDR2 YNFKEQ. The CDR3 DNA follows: TGTGCCAGCAGCTTCTGGGGGGCGGCCCATGGCTACACCTTC. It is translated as CASSFWGAAHGYTF.

CDR3 sequence: CAWSVDLVSKTNEKLFF. CDR3 DNA sequence: TGTGCCTGGAGTGTAGACCTGGTCTCCAAGACTAATGAAAAACTGTTTTTT. The chain joins TRBV30 to TRBJ1-4; D gene uncertain. The germline CDR1 and CDR2 sequences are GTSNPN and SVGIG (reference sequence). V lost 0 bases to trimming and J lost 2 bases, with 16 bases between them. There are 17 residues in the CDR3.

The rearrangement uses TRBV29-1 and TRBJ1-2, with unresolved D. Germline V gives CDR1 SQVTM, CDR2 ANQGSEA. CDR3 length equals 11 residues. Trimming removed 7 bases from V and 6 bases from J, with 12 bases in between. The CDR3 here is CSANPIDGYTF. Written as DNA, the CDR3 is TGCAGCGCTAATCCTATTGATGGCTACACCTTC.

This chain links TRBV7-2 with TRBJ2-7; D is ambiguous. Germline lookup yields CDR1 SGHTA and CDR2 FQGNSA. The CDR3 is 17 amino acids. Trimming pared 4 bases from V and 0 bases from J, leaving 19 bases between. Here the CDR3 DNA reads TGTGCCAGCAGCTCCCGTCCCCGAGAGGCCCGCTCCTACGAGCAGTACTTC. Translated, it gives CASSSRPREARSYEQYF.

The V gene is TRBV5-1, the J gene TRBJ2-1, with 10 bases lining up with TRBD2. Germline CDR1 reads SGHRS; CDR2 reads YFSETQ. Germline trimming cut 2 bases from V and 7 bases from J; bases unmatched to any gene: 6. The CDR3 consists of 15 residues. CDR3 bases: TGCGCCAGCAGCTTCACAGCGGGAGGGGAAAATGAGCAGTTCTTC. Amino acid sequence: CASSFTAGGENEQFF.

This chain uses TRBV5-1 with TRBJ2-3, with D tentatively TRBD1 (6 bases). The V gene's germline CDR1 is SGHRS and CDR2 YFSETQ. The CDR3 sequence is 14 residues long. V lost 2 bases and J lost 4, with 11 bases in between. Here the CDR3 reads CASSLSGAPDTQYF. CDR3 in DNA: TGCGCCAGCAGCTTATCAGGGGCTCCAGATACGCAGTATTTT.

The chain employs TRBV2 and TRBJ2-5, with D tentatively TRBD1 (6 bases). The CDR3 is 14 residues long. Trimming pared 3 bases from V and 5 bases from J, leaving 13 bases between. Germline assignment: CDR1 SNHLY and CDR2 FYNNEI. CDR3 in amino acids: CASSDYRELETQYF. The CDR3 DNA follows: TGTGCCAGCAGTGATTACAGGGAGTTGGAGACCCAGTACTTC. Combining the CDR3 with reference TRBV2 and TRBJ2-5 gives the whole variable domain EPEVTQTPSHQVTQMGQEVILRCVPISNHLYFYWYRQILGQKVEFLVSFYNNEISEKSEIFDDQFSVERPDGSNFTLKIRSTKLEDSAMYFCASSDYRELETQYFGPGTRLLVL.

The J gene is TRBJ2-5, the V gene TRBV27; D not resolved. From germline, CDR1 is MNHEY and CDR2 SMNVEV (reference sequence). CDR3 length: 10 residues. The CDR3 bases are TGTGCAGCCCTGGCCGGCGATCAGTACTTC. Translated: CAALAGDQYF.

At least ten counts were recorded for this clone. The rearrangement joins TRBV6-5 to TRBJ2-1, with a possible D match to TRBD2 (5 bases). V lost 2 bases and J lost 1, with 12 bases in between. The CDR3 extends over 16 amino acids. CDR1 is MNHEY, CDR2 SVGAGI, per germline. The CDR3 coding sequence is TGTGCCAGCAGTTACCCTCACGGAGGTTCCTACAATGAGCAGTTCTTC. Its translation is CASSYPHGGSYNEQFF.